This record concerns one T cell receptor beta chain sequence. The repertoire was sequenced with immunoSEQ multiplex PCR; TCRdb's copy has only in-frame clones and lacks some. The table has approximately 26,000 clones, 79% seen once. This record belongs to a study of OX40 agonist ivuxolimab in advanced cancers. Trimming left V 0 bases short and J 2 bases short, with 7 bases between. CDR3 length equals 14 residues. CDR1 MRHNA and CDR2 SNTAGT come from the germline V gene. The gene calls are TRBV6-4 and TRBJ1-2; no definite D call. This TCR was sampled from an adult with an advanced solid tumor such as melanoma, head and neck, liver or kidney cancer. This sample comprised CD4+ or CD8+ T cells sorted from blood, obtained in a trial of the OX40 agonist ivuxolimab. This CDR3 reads CASSDSAENYGYTF. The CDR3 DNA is TGTGCCAGCAGTGACTCGGCCGAGAACTATGGCTACACCTTC.